The 29 T cell receptor beta chains below all came from one sample that was sequenced in a study of blood T cells in healthy people across ages. A second about 6 to 12 cycle PCR used barcoded and J-beta primers. MiXCR, applied by TCRdb to the 5' RACE reads, yields one record per CDR3 protein. The data show roughly 1,500,000 distinct CDR3 sequences, with roughly 40% seen just once and less than 8% held by the top ten. The sample taken for sequencing was blood. The receptors shown here come from a woman in her late teens or twenties in good health.

The chain employs TRBV4-1 and TRBJ2-7; TRBD2 might be the D (5 bases). The CDR3 has 15 amino acids. The germline V gene has CDR1 MGHRA and CDR2 YSYEKL. The V and J ends lost 3 bases and 3 bases respectively, with 15 bases between them. The CDR3 loop is CASSQYGDGDYEQYF. CDR3 DNA sequence: TGCGCCAGCAGCCAGTACGGAGACGGGGACTACGAGCAGTACTTC.

The table lists this clonotype with many counts. CDR3 DNA sequence: TGCAGTGCAGTCCAGGGACAGGGCCAAGAGACCCAGTACTTC. Encoded protein: CSAVQGQGQETQYF. J is TRBJ2-5 and V is TRBV20-1, with 9 bases fitting TRBD1. V gave up 6 bases and J gave up 1 base; unmatched junction bases: 6. Germline CDR1 is DFQATT and CDR2 is SNEGSKA (reference sequence). There are 14 residues in the CDR3.

The chain uses TRBV2 and TRBJ2-6, with 8 bases matching TRBD1. This CDR3 spans 15 amino acids. The V segment lost 5 bases and the J segment 5 bases; nucleotides outside the gene matches: 5. Looked up from germline, CDR1 is SNHLY and CDR2 is FYNNEI. The CDR3 here is CASSMTGVRANVLTF. As DNA, the CDR3 is TGTGCCAGCAGTATGACAGGGGTTAGGGCCAACGTCCTGACTTTC.

The V gene is TRBV7-6, the J gene TRBJ2-7, with 9 bases matching TRBD1. Germline V gives CDR1 SGHVS, CDR2 FNYEAQ. The CDR3 spans 13 residues. Trimming at V came to 5 bases and at J to 6 bases, leaving 5 bases not matched to a gene. CDR3 loop: CASSTTGGSEQYF. The CDR3, as DNA: TGTGCCAGCAGCACTACAGGGGGCAGCGAGCAGTACTTC.

Points on this clonotype: Mismatch with germline at one junction end may stem from a read error. The J gene is TRBJ2-1, the V gene TRBV4-1; no definite D call. The CDR3 contains 15 residues. The V gene's germline CDR1 is MGHRA and CDR2 YSYEKL. The chain's CDR3 is CASRTSPSSYSEQFF. The DNA of the CDR3 is TGCGCCAGCAGGACTTCACCAAGCTCCTACAGTGAGCAGTTCTTC.

This clonotype was seen more than once but under ten times. The chain couples TRBV28 to TRBJ2-7; 8 bases map to TRBD1. Germline V lookup: CDR1 MDHEN, CDR2 SYDVKM. Trimming cost V 4 bases and J 4 bases; bases outside gene matches: 12. This CDR3 has 16 residues. This CDR3 is CASSSRIRDRLYEQYF. CDR3 coding DNA: TGTGCCAGCAGTTCTCGAATCCGGGACAGGCTATACGAGCAGTACTTC.

In its sample, this clonotype was seen a few times. The chain is built from TRBV27 and TRBJ2-3; D remains unclear. The CDR3 consists of 15 residues. The V and J ends lost 2 bases and 0 bases respectively, with 9 bases between them. The germline CDR1 and CDR2 sequences are MNHEY and SMNVEV (reference sequence). CDR3 protein: CASSLRSTSTDTQYF. CDR3 bases: TGTGCCAGCAGTTTACGCTCAACTAGCACAGATACGCAGTATTTT.

The V call is TRBV27, the J call TRBJ1-5, with D maybe TRBD1 (6 bases). The CDR3 has 13 amino acids. Germline CDR1 MNHEY, CDR2 SMNVEV (reference sequence). V was pared by 6 bases and J by 5 bases, with 11 bases between. CDR3 residues: CASREDSYQPQHF. The DNA of the CDR3 is TGTGCCAGCAGAGAGGACAGCTATCAGCCCCAGCATTTT.

The genes are TRBV5-5 and TRBJ2-3; 7 nucleotides agree with TRBD1. The CDR3 runs 14 residues. CDR1 is SGHKS, CDR2 YYEKEE, per germline (reference sequence). With V trimmed by 4 bases and J by 5 bases, 7 bases remained unmatched. In DNA form, the CDR3 reads TGTGCCAGCAGCAGAACAGGGGTTGTAGATACGCAGTATTTT. As protein: CASSRTGVVDTQYF.

The sample holds one count of this clonotype. This rearrangement joins TRBV12-5 to TRBJ2-7; D ambiguous. Deletions cut 6 bases from V and 7 bases from J, with 19 bases between. This CDR3 has 14 amino acids. CDR1 and CDR2 from the germline V gene are LGHNT and FRNRAP. As DNA, the CDR3 is TGTGCTAGTGGCCCCCTTCAGCGCATGAATGAGCAGTACTTC. Amino acids: CASGPLQRMNEQYF.

The gene calls are TRBV6-5 and TRBJ1-6; D call uncertain. This CDR3 spans 13 amino acids. Germline V gene lookup returns CDR1 MNHEY and CDR2 SVGAGI. With 10 bases removed from V and 6 bases from J, the gap between germline ends came to 13 bases. The CDR3 DNA is TGTGCCACGGTCTCGGGTCGTAATTCACCCCTCCACTTT. Residues: CATVSGRNSPLHF.

Points on this clonotype: A single base separates this from a much larger clone, so it may be a read error. This chain joins TRBV4-1 and TRBJ2-7; 11 nucleotides line up with TRBD2. J gave up 7 bases and V 0 bases, and 14 bases lay outside the gene matches. Germline CDR1 and CDR2: MGHRA and YSYEKL. This CDR3 has 18 residues. DNA of the CDR3: TGCGCCAGCAGCCAAGATCGAGGTAGCGGGAGGGTCGGGGATGAGCAGTACTTC. It yields the protein CASSQDRGSGRVGDEQYF.

V is TRBV6-1 and J is TRBJ1-1; 9 bases fit TRBD1. The length of the CDR3 is 15 residues. Germline trimming cut 6 bases from V and 4 bases from J; bases unmatched to any gene: 9. Germline V gene data show CDR1 as MNHNS and CDR2 as SASEGT. CDR3 sequence: CASRDGQGLITEAFF. CDR3 DNA sequence: TGTGCCAGCAGGGATGGACAGGGGTTGATCACTGAAGCTTTCTTT.

V usage is TRBV20-1 and J usage is TRBJ2-5; D call uncertain. The CDR3 contains 12 residues. Trimming took off 3 bases at V and 2 bases at J, with 7 bases between the two ends. Germline CDR1 reads DFQATT; CDR2 reads SNEGSKA (reference sequence). The DNA of the CDR3 is TGCAGTGCTAGTTGGGGTCAAGAGACCCAGTACTTC. Translation: CSASWGQETQYF.

CDR3 DNA: TGCAGTGGAATAGGGCAGGAAGAGACCCAGTACTTC. Translated, it gives CSGIGQEETQYF. The V call is TRBV20-1, the J call TRBJ2-5, with D unclear. Trimming left V 7 bases short and J 3 bases short, with 12 bases between. This CDR3 region has 12 residues. The germline gives CDR1 DFQATT, CDR2 SNEGSKA (reference sequence).

The rearrangement joins TRBV29-1 to TRBJ2-7; D might be TRBD2 (6 bases). The germline CDR1 and CDR2 sequences are SQVTM and ANQGSEA. The CDR3 is 13 amino acids. Trimming cost V 6 bases and J 2 bases, with 14 bases left between them. The CDR3 coding sequence is TGCAGCGTCCTGGGACTGACAACCTACGAGCAGTACTTC. Protein: CSVLGLTTYEQYF.

This chain links TRBV12-3 or TRBV12-4 with TRBJ2-5, with TRBD1 as a possible D gene (6 bases). The CDR3 runs 13 residues. V gave up 9 bases and J gave up 5 bases, with 16 bases separating them. The CDR3 bases are TGTGCCAGAGGGACATCACGAAGGGAGACCCAGTACTTC. Encoded protein: CARGTSRRETQYF.

The chain uses TRBV10-3 and TRBJ2-2, with 7 bases aligning to TRBD1. The CDR3 has 12 residues. Germline V lookup: CDR1 ENHRY, CDR2 SYGVKD. Trimming took 11 bases from V and 6 from J; bases not matched to a gene: 6. The CDR3 protein is CAATGVPGELFF. CDR3 bases: TGTGCCGCCACAGGGGTTCCCGGGGAGCTGTTTTTT.

The chain couples TRBV6-1 to TRBJ1-3; 7 nucleotides align to TRBD1. This CDR3 has 19 amino acids. Germline CDR1 reads MNHNS; CDR2 reads SASEGT. With 5 bases clipped from V and 0 bases from J, the junction kept 16 bases outside the gene matches. The CDR3 DNA is TGTGCCAGCAGTCCAAGTCGGGACAGCTCCTTGAGCTCTGGAAACACCATATATTTT. Translated, it gives CASSPSRDSSLSSGNTIYF.

The V and J genes are TRBV11-2 and TRBJ1-1, with D unresolved. Germline-derived CDR1 and CDR2 are SGHAT and FQNNGV. This CDR3 has 16 amino acids. Between the trimmed V and J ends, which lost 0 bases and 1 base, there was a span of 12 bases. The CDR3 bases are TGTGCCAGCAGCTTAGAATTCCGGCAGACGAACACTGAAGCTTTCTTT. This codes for CASSLEFRQTNTEAFF.

The chain is built from TRBV7-9 and TRBJ2-5, with TRBD2 matching over 15 bases. CDR3 size: 15 residues. Germline CDR1 reads SEHNR; CDR2 reads FQNEAQ (reference sequence). J was trimmed by 11 bases and V by 5 bases; bases with no gene match: 9. The CDR3 protein is CASSRGLAGGDEQYF. As DNA, the CDR3 is TGTGCCAGCAGCCGTGGACTAGCGGGAGGGGATGAGCAGTACTTC.

V is TRBV3-1 and J is TRBJ2-1; 7 nucleotides align to TRBD2. Germline CDR1 reads LGHDT; CDR2 reads YNNKEL (reference sequence). The CDR3 has 16 amino acids. V lost 2 bases and J lost 6; bases outside the gene matches: 10. The CDR3 DNA follows: TGTGCCAGCAGCCAAACCGGGACTACCCGGACCAATGAGCAGTTCTTC. This gives the protein CASSQTGTTRTNEQFF.

The J gene is TRBJ2-1, the V gene TRBV12-3 or TRBV12-4; D is ambiguous. This CDR3 contains 11 residues. V lost 5 bases, J lost 8 bases, and 7 bases lay in between. The CDR3 sequence is CASSPQYEQFF. The CDR3 nucleotides read TGTGCCAGCAGTCCCCAATATGAGCAGTTCTTC.

This clonotype was seen a few times. This chain uses TRBV6-5 with TRBJ2-1, with 7 bases lining up with TRBD1. The trim removed 4 bases at V and 7 bases at J, leaving 10 bases unmatched. The CDR3 length is 15 residues. The germline V gene has CDR1 MNHEY and CDR2 SVGAGI. CDR3 coding DNA: TGTGCCAGCAGTTTGGCAGGGGGAGTAATGAATGAGCAGTTCTTC. It codes for CASSLAGGVMNEQFF.

The rearrangement joins TRBV5-1 to TRBJ2-1, with a possible D match to TRBD2 (6 bases). The better agreement between TRBJ2-7 and the DNA end casts doubt on the J call. The CDR3 loop spans 14 amino acids. CDR1 is SGHRS and CDR2 is YFSETQ in the germline V gene. The CDR3 DNA reads TGCGCCAGCAGCGAAAATAGCGGATACAATGAGCAGTACTTC. This encodes CASSENSGYNEQYF.

The chain employs TRBV12-3 or TRBV12-4 and TRBJ2-7, with D perhaps matching TRBD1 or TRBD2 (5 bases each). Deletions cut 3 bases from V and 1 base from J, with 19 bases between. CDR3 length equals 17 residues. The CDR3 region has the DNA TGTGCCAGCAGTTTGACATCCTTTAGGGACGGATCCTACGAGCAGTACTTC. Its protein is CASSLTSFRDGSYEQYF.

V is TRBV5-6 and J is TRBJ2-4; a weak D match, TRBD1 (5 bases). The V end was cut by 0 bases, the J end by 6 bases, with 13 bases between. The CDR3 loop spans 15 amino acids. CDR1 is SGHDT and CDR2 is YYEEEE in the germline V gene. The chain's CDR3 is CASSLVGAGANIQYF. CDR3 coding DNA: TGTGCCAGCAGCTTGGTAGGGGCAGGAGCAAACATTCAGTACTTC.

The gene calls are TRBV4-2 and TRBJ2-7; 9 bases are shared with TRBD2. The CDR3 runs 16 residues. Germline V gene sequence: CDR1 LGHNA, CDR2 YNFKEQ. J lost 1 base, V lost 1 base, and 5 bases had no gene match. The CDR3 region is CASSQGPAGGSYEQYF. The DNA for the CDR3 is TGTGCCAGCAGCCAAGGTCCAGCGGGAGGTTCCTACGAGCAGTACTTC.

The rearrangement joins TRBV27 to TRBJ2-7, with 7 bases matching TRBD1. Germline lookup yields CDR1 MNHEY and CDR2 SMNVEV (reference sequence). Germline trimming cut 9 bases from V and 5 bases from J; bases unmatched to any gene: 13. This CDR3 has 14 residues. CDR3 residues: CASSNPGQRDEQYF. For the CDR3, the DNA is TGTGCCAGTTCTAACCCGGGACAGAGGGACGAGCAGTACTTC.